This TCR beta chain derives from a study of glioma-infiltrating T cells. There are 16 residues in the CDR3. CDR1 and CDR2 from the germline V gene are LNHNV and YYDKDF (reference sequence). V shed 4 bases and J 3 bases; nucleotides not matched to a gene: 7. Whole-study findings and limits: Tissue and blood shared very few CDR3 sequences. Above-expected tissue-blood divergence occurred in all gliomas, most in low-grade ones.

There are a few counts of this clonotype. The antigen remains undetermined. Amplification of TCR alpha and beta CDR3 regions from RNA used iRepertoire nested multiplex PCR. For one-step reverse transcription and amplification, about 90-450 ng of tissue mRNA or PBMC total RNA was used. TCRdb reprocessed the multiplex PCR reads via MiXCR and lists one record per CDR3 protein. The table records under 150,000 distinct CDR3 sequences, more than 20% of them present only once. The source of this sequence is a human donor with low-grade glioma or glioblastoma, undergoing nonglioma brain surgery, or in good health (not recorded which). The gene calls are TRBV15 and TRBJ2-1; 9 bases align to TRBD1. The sequenced sample consisted of glioma tissue, nonneoplastic brain tissue, or PBMCs (not recorded which). The CDR3 DNA follows: TGTGCCACCAGCACGGTGGGACAGGGAAACTACAATGAGCAGTTCTTC. It encodes CATSTVGQGNYNEQFF. The full variable domain, its missing parts supplied by reference TRBV15 and TRBJ2-1, is DAMVIQNPRYQVTQFGKPVTLSCSQTLNHNVMYWYQQKSSQAPKLLFHYYDKDFNNEADTPDNFQSRRPNTSFCFLDIRSPGLGDTAMYLCATSTVGQGNYNEQFFGPGTRLTVL.